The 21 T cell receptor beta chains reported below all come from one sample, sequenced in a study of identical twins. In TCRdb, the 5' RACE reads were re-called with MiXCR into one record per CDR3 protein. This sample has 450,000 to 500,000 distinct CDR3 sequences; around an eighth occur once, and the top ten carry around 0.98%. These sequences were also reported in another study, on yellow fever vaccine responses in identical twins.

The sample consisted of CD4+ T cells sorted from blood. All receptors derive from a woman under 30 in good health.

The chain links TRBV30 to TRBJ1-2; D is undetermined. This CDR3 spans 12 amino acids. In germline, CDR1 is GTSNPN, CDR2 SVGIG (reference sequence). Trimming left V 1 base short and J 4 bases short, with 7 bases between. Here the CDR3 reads CAWSEGSYGYTF. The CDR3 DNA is TGTGCCTGGAGTGAAGGCTCCTATGGCTACACCTTC.

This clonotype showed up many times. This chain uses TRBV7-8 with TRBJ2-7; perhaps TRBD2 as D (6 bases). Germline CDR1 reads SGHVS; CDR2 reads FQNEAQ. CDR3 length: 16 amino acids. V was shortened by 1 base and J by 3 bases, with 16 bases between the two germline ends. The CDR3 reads CASSLEGSGAGYEQYF. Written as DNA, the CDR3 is TGTGCCAGCAGCTTAGAGGGGTCGGGAGCTGGCTACGAGCAGTACTTC.

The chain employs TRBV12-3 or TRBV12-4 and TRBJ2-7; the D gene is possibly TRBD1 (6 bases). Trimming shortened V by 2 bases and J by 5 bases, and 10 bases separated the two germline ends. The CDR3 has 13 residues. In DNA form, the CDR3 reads TGTGCCAGCAGTTTAACAGGGCGGAACGAGCAGTACTTC. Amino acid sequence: CASSLTGRNEQYF.

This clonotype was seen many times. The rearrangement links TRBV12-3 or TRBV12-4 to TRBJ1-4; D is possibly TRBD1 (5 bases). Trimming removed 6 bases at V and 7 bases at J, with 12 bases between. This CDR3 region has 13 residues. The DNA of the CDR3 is TGTGCCAGCAGCTTAACAGGAGTTGAAAAACTGTTTTTT. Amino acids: CASSLTGVEKLFF.

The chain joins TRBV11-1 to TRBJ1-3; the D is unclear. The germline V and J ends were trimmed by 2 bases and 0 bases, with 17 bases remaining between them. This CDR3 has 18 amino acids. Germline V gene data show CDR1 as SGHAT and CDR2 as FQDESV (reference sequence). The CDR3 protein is CASSLFLGRSFSGNTIYF. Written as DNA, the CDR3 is TGTGCCAGCAGCTTATTCCTCGGCAGGTCCTTCTCTGGAAACACCATATATTTT.

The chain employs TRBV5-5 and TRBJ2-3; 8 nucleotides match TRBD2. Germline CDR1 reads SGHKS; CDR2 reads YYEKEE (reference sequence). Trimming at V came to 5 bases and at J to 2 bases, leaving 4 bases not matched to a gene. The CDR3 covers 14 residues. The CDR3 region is CASRRAGVTDTQYF. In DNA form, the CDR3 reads TGTGCCAGCAGAAGAGCGGGAGTCACAGATACGCAGTATTTT.

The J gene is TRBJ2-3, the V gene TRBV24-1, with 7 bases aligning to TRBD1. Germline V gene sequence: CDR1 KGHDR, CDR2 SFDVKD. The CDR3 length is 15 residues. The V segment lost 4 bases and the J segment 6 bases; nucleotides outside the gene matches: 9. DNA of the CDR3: TGTGCCACCAGTGACCGACAGGGCGGGTCGGATACGCAGTATTTT. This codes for CATSDRQGGSDTQYF.

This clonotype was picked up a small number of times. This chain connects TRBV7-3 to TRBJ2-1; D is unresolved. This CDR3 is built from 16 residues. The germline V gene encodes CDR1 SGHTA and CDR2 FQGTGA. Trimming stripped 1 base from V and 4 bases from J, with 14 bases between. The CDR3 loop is CASSLIPLSGYNEQFF. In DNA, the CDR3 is TGTGCCAGCAGCTTAATTCCCCTCTCCGGGTACAATGAGCAGTTCTTC.

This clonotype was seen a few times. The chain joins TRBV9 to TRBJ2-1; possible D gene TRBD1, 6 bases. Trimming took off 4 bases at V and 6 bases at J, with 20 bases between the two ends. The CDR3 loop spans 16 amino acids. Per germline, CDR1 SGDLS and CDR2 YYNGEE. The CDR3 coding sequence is TGTGCCAGCAGCCCTCGACAGGTCGAATTGGGCAATGAGCAGTTCTTC. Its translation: CASSPRQVELGNEQFF.

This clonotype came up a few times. CDR3 sequence (DNA): TGTGCCAGCAGGGGCTATACTAGCTCGGGCAACAATGAGCAGTTCTTC. Encoded protein: CASRGYTSSGNNEQFF. The chain employs TRBV6-1 and TRBJ2-1; weak D call: TRBD2 (6 bases). There are 16 residues in the CDR3. Germline values: CDR1 MNHNS, CDR2 SASEGT. The V end was cut by 6 bases, the J end by 5 bases, with 20 bases between.

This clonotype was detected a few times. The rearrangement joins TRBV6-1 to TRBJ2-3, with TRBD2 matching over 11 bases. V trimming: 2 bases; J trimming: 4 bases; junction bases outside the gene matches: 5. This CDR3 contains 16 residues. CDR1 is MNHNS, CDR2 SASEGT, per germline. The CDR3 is CASSELAGGAADTQYF. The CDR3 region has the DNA TGTGCCAGCAGTGAACTAGCGGGGGGTGCGGCAGATACGCAGTATTTT.

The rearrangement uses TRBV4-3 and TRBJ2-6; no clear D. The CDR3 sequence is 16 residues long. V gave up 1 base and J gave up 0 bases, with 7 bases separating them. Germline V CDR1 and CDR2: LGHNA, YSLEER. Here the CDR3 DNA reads TGCGCCAGCAGCCAAGTCCCGGGCTCTGGGGCCAACGTCCTGACTTTC. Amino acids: CASSQVPGSGANVLTF.

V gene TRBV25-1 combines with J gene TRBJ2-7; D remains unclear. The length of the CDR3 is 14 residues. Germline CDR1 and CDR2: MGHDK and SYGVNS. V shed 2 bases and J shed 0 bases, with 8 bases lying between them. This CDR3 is CASSERDPSYEQYF. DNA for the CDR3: TGTGCCAGCAGTGAACGAGATCCCTCCTACGAGCAGTACTTC.

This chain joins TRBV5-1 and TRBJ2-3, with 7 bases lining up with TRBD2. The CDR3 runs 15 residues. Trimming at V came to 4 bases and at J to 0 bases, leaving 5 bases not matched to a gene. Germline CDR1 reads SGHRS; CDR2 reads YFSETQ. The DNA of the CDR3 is TGCGCCAGCAGCGTGTTAGCGGGTAGCACAGATACGCAGTATTTT. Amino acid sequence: CASSVLAGSTDTQYF.

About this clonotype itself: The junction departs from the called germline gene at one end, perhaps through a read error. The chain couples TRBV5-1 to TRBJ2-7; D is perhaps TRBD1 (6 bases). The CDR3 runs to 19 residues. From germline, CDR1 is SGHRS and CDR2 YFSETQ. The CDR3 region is CASSLIFRTVTLGSHEQYF. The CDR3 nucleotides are TGCGCCAGCAGCTTAATTTTCAGGACAGTCACCCTAGGCTCCCACGAGCAGTACTTC.

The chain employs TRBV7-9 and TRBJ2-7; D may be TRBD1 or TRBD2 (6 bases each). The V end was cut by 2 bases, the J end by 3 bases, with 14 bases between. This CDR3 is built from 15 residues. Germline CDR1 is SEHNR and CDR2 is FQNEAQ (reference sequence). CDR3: CASSLRVEGGYEQYF. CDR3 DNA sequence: TGTGCCAGCAGCTTAAGGGTGGAGGGGGGCTACGAGCAGTACTTC. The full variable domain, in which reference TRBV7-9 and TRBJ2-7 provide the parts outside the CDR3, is DTGVSQNPRHKITKRGQNVTFRCDPISEHNRLYWYRQTLGQGPEFLTYFQNEAQLEKSRLLSDRFSAERPKGSFSTLEIQRTEQGDSAMYLCASSLRVEGGYEQYFGPGTRLTVT.

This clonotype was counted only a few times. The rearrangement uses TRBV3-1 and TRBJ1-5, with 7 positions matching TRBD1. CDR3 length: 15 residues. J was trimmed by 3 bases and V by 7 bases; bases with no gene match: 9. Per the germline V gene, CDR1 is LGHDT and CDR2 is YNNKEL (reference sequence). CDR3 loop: CASKFSGQPNQPQHF. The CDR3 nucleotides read TGTGCCAGCAAGTTTTCGGGACAGCCCAATCAGCCCCAGCATTTT.

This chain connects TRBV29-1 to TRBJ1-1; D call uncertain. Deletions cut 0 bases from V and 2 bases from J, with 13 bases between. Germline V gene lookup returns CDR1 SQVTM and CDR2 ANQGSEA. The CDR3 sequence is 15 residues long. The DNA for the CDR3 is TGCAGCGTTGAAGATGAGCGCAGGAGCAACACTGAAGCTTTCTTT. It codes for CSVEDERRSNTEAFF.

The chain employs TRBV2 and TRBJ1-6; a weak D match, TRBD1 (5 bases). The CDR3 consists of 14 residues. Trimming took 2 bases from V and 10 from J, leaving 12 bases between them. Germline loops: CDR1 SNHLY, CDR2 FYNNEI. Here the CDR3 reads CASSETQGGSPLHF. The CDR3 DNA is TGTGCCAGCAGTGAAACCCAGGGAGGGTCACCCCTCCACTTT.

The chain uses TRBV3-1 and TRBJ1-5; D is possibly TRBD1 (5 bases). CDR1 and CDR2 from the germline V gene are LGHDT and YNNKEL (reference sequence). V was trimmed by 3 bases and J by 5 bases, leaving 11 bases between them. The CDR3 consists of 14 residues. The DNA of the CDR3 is TGTGCCAGCAGCCAGTCCGGGACCGATCAGCCCCAGCATTTT. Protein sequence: CASSQSGTDQPQHF.

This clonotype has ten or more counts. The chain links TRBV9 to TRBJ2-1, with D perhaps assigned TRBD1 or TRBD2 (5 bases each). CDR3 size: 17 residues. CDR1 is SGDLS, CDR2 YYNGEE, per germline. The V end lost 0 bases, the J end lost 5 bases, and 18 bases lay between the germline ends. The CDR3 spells CASSVEGTLYPNNEQFF. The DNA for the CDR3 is TGTGCCAGCAGCGTAGAAGGGACCCTTTACCCCAACAATGAGCAGTTCTTC. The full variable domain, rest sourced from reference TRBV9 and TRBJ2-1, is DSGVTQTPKHLITATGQRVTLRCSPRSGDLSVYWYQQSLDQGLQFLIQYYNGEERAKGNILERFSAQQFPDLHSELNLSSLELGDSALYFCASSVEGTLYPNNEQFFGPGTRLTVL.